The 13 T cell receptor beta chains reported below all come from one sample, sequenced in a study of post-analysis software for immune sequencing data (dated by TCRdb to the mid-2010s). What the research found in general, with its limitations: Patients showed significantly higher frequencies than controls for about 5 TRBV segments, among them TRBV5-6, TRBV5-1 and TRBV20-1.

What these receptors recognize is not known. The library was obtained by PCR. This sample was sequenced with an Illumina HiSeq 2500. Unique molecular identifiers were incorporated into TCR beta cDNA libraries to reduce PCR and sequencing biases. Starting from the raw public reads, TCRdb applied fastp trimming at Q25, assembled clones with MiXCR and retained in-frame beta chains. Rows are unified per CDR3 protein, each entry keeping the most common DNA and genes. The sample yields about 430,000 distinct CDR3 sequences; 39% were counted once. The top ten constitute 7.5% to 8.5% of the sample. Sequencing was carried out using blood. The receptors were gathered from a girl aged 2-10 years with multiple sclerosis.

V and J are TRBV27 and TRBJ2-6; 11 bases fit TRBD2. Germline-derived CDR1 and CDR2 are MNHEY and SMNVEV (reference sequence). Losses at the gene ends were 8 bases for V and 1 base for J; bases not matched to a gene: 4. The length of the CDR3 is 16 residues. Written as DNA, the CDR3 is TGTGCCAGCGGCCGACTAGCGGGATCTGGGGCCAACGTCCTGACTTTC. It encodes CASGRLAGSGANVLTF.

V is TRBV6-1 and J is TRBJ1-1; a possible D gene is TRBD1 (6 bases). The CDR3 length is 18 residues. The germline gives CDR1 MNHNS, CDR2 SASEGT. V gave up 4 bases and J gave up 0 bases, with 21 bases separating them. DNA of the CDR3: TGTGCCAGCAGTGTCGCCGGGGGGCTTGACCTATTGAACACTGAAGCTTTCTTT. Its protein product is CASSVAGGLDLLNTEAFF.

The V call is TRBV7-2, the J call TRBJ2-6, with D unclear. Germline V gene sequence: CDR1 SGHTA, CDR2 FQGNSA. Trimming removed 2 bases from V and 0 bases from J, with 11 bases in between. The CDR3 has 17 residues. CDR3 amino acids: CASSLNALFSGANVLTF. Here the CDR3 DNA reads TGTGCCAGCAGCTTAAACGCATTGTTCTCTGGGGCCAACGTCCTGACTTTC.

This clonotype was seen only a few times. This chain links TRBV2 with TRBJ2-5, with a tentative D call TRBD2 (6 bases). The ends were cut back, 6 bases at V and 4 bases at J, with 9 bases in the middle. The CDR3 length is 12 residues. Germline V lookup: CDR1 SNHLY, CDR2 FYNNEI. The CDR3 bases are TGTGCCAGCAGAACCGGGGGAGAGACCCAGTACTTC. Its translation is CASRTGGETQYF.

The rearrangement joins TRBV14 to TRBJ1-1; D remains unclear. CDR3 length: 15 residues. Trimming stripped 0 bases from V and 1 base from J, with 9 bases between. CDR1 is SGHDN, CDR2 FVKESK, per germline. The CDR3 bases are TGTGCCAGCAGCCAAGACACGAGCCCGAACACTGAAGCTTTCTTT. This translates into CASSQDTSPNTEAFF.

The gene calls are TRBV12-3 or TRBV12-4 and TRBJ1-1; TRBD1 aligns across 7 bases. The CDR3 is made up of 14 amino acids. V was pared by 6 bases and J by 1 base, with 5 bases of the junction left unmatched. The CDR3 DNA sequence: TGTGCCAGCAGCCAAAACAGGGGGAACACTGAAGCTTTCTTT. As protein: CASSQNRGNTEAFF.

On this clonotype: One end of the junction fails to match germline, which may point to a read error. V usage is TRBV9 and J usage is TRBJ2-5; D is possibly TRBD1 or TRBD2 (6 bases each). The J call is in doubt because the DNA end fits TRBJ2-7 better. In germline, CDR1 is SGDLS, CDR2 YYNGEE. This CDR3 has 14 residues. CDR3: CTSSVVGGSHEQYF. In DNA form, the CDR3 reads TGTACCAGCAGCGTAGTGGGGGGCTCACACGAGCAGTACTTC.

V gene TRBV29-1 combines with J gene TRBJ1-1; D is unresolved. From germline, CDR1 is SQVTM and CDR2 ANQGSEA. CDR3 length: 12 residues. V lost 8 bases and J lost 10, with 20 bases in between. In DNA, the CDR3 is TGCAGCCCAAACCTCTTTCTGTCCCGAGCTTTCTTT. It specifies CSPNLFLSRAFF.

This clonotype was recorded only once. V and J are TRBV4-3 and TRBJ2-3; 7 bases align to TRBD2. Germline trimming cut 4 bases from V and 7 bases from J; bases unmatched to any gene: 5. The germline gives CDR1 LGHNA, CDR2 YSLEER. The CDR3 is made up of 13 amino acids. CDR3 sequence: CASSPPGGNTQYF. DNA for the CDR3: TGCGCCAGCAGCCCCCCCGGGGGGAATACGCAGTATTTT.

This clonotype was detected a few times. The chain recombines TRBV4-2 with TRBJ2-7, with no clear D. This CDR3 contains 12 residues. The germline CDR1 and CDR2 sequences are LGHNA and YNFKEQ. V lost 0 bases and J 6 bases, leaving 6 bases between the germline ends. In DNA form, the CDR3 reads TGTGCCAGCAGCCAAGACTGGATCGAGCAGTACTTC. Encoded protein: CASSQDWIEQYF.

This chain uses TRBV20-1 with TRBJ1-5; perhaps TRBD1 as D (6 bases). V was cut by 2 bases and J by 2 bases, with 10 bases left in between. Looked up from germline, CDR1 is DFQATT and CDR2 is SNEGSKA (reference sequence). This CDR3 is 14 amino acids long. The CDR3 DNA follows: TGCAGTGCTAGAAATCGACAGGGCAATCAGCCCCAGCATTTT. Its protein is CSARNRQGNQPQHF.

The chain employs TRBV12-3 or TRBV12-4 and TRBJ1-1, with D maybe TRBD1 (6 bases). CDR3 length: 17 residues. Trimming left V 3 bases short and J 3 bases short, with 20 bases between. CDR3 in amino acids: CASSFGTTGWGDTEAFF. The CDR3, as DNA: TGTGCCAGCAGTTTCGGAACAACAGGGTGGGGAGACACTGAAGCTTTCTTT.

V gene TRBV7-3 combines with J gene TRBJ2-1; no definite D call. The germline V and J ends were trimmed by 1 base and 4 bases, with 8 bases remaining between them. The CDR3 is made up of 14 amino acids. The V gene's germline CDR1 is SGHTA and CDR2 FQGTGA. The CDR3 reads CASSLNSWYNEQFF. The CDR3 DNA is TGTGCCAGCAGCTTAAATTCGTGGTACAATGAGCAGTTCTTC.